This entry features one T cell receptor (beta chain) sequence. The CDR3 consists of 11 residues. Germline V gives CDR1 SNHLY, CDR2 FYNNEI. Trimming removed 10 bases at V and 2 bases at J, with 8 bases between. The data belong to a study of blood T cell repertoires in COVID-19. About the study: PBMCs, B-cell-depleted T cells, or T cells were the source of the cDNA or gDNA that made up the material.

Sequencing was performed with immunoSEQ multiplex PCR; in TCRdb, only in-frame clones are kept and a portion is missing. The sample holds 200,000 to 250,000 clones; around 86% are singletons and the top ten take 1.5% to 2%. Sequenced: peripheral blood. The chain uses TRBV2 and TRBJ1-1; tentative D call: TRBD1 (5 bases). The TCR comes from a woman between 55 and 75 years old who had recovered from COVID-19. The CDR3: CATGTNTEAFF. Here the CDR3 DNA reads TGTGCCACCGGGACTAACACTGAAGCTTTCTTT.